What follows are 22 T cell receptor beta chains derived from one specimen sequenced in a study of OX40 agonist ivuxolimab in advanced cancers. Sequenced by immunoSEQ multiplex PCR; TCRdb stores in-frame clones only, minus some. The table lists 25,000 to 35,000 clones, over 60% of them singletons, with under 30% in the top ten. Material: CD4+ or CD8+ T cells sorted from blood, obtained in a trial of the OX40 agonist ivuxolimab. The receptors were sampled from an adult with an advanced solid tumor such as melanoma, head and neck, liver or kidney cancer.

The chain recombines TRBV2 with TRBJ1-5; tentatively, D is TRBD1 (6 bases). The V end lost 6 bases, the J end lost 3 bases, and 15 bases lay between the germline ends. CDR3 length: 15 residues. Germline lookup yields CDR1 SNHLY and CDR2 FYNNEI. CDR3 nucleotides: TGTGCCAGCAGCTCGCAGGGGACTCTCAATCAGCCCCAGCATTTT. Translation: CASSSQGTLNQPQHF.

There are a few counts of this clone. The V gene is TRBV15, the J gene TRBJ2-7, with TRBD2 as a possible D gene (5 bases). The CDR3 consists of 16 residues. CDR1 LNHNV and CDR2 YYDKDF come from the germline V gene (reference sequence). The V end was cut by 0 bases, the J end by 2 bases, with 14 bases between. In DNA, the CDR3 is TGTGCCACCAGCAGAGATTTCGGGGTACCCCCCTACGAGCAGTACTTC. It encodes CATSRDFGVPPYEQYF.

This clone was counted a few times. The chain recombines TRBV6-5 with TRBJ1-5; 7 nucleotides agree with TRBD1. With V trimmed by 6 bases and J by 1 base, 6 bases remained unmatched. The CDR3 contains 15 residues. Germline V lookup: CDR1 MNHEY, CDR2 SVGAGI. The chain's CDR3 is CASRITGESNQPQHF. The CDR3 bases are TGTGCCAGCAGAATAACAGGGGAAAGCAATCAGCCCCAGCATTTT.

This clone has more than one count but fewer than ten. This chain connects TRBV6-1 to TRBJ2-6; D gene ambiguous. The V gene lost 4 bases and the J gene lost 1 base, with 8 bases spanning the gap. Germline assignment: CDR1 MNHNS and CDR2 SASEGT. The CDR3 length is 15 residues. CDR3 sequence (DNA): TGTGCCAGCAGTGCCGTAGGGTCTGGGGCCAACGTCCTGACTTTC. Its protein product is CASSAVGSGANVLTF.

This clone was counted between two and nine times. The chain has TRBV5-1 and TRBJ1-6; maybe TRBD1 (6 bases). V lost 0 bases and J 11 bases, leaving 12 bases between the germline ends. This CDR3 is 14 amino acids long. The germline V gene has CDR1 SGHRS and CDR2 YFSETQ. CDR3 region: CASSLDTGRAPLHF. CDR3 coding DNA: TGCGCCAGCAGCTTGGATACAGGGAGGGCACCCCTCCACTTT. The full variable domain, its missing parts supplied by reference TRBV5-1 and TRBJ1-6, is KAGVTQTPRYLIKTRGQQVTLSCSPISGHRSVSWYQQTPGQGLQFLFEYFSETQRNKGNFPGRFSGRQFSNSRSEMNVSTLELGDSALYLCASSLDTGRAPLHFGNGTRLTVT.

This chain joins TRBV28 and TRBJ1-5; 10 positions match TRBD1. V dropped 1 base and J dropped 7; count of bases not matched to a gene: 10. This CDR3 region has 17 residues. Germline values: CDR1 MDHEN, CDR2 SYDVKM. Written as DNA, the CDR3 is TGTGCCAGCAGTTTATTCGGTTTCGACAGGGGGCGGCAGCCCCAGCATTTT. Protein product: CASSLFGFDRGRQPQHF.

A few counts support this clone. V and J are TRBV2 and TRBJ1-1, with TRBD1 identical over 7 bases. The CDR3 extends over 12 amino acids. Germline assignment: CDR1 SNHLY and CDR2 FYNNEI. The V and J ends lost 6 bases and 4 bases, in that order; junction bases with no gene match: 2. The chain's CDR3 is CASRSGGTEAFF. The CDR3 DNA follows: TGTGCCAGCAGGTCAGGGGGCACTGAAGCTTTCTTT.

CDR3 bases: TGCGCCAGCAGCTTGGAAGCCGGCAGCAATCAGCCCCAGCATTTT. Translation gives CASSLEAGSNQPQHF. The chain carries TRBV5-1 and TRBJ1-5; D not resolved. CDR1 is SGHRS and CDR2 is YFSETQ in the germline V gene. The CDR3 spans 15 residues. V was shortened by 0 bases and J by 1 base, with 8 bases between the two germline ends.

The gene calls are TRBV5-5 and TRBJ1-2; D gene ambiguous. The CDR3 runs to 15 residues. Looked up from germline, CDR1 is SGHKS and CDR2 is YYEKEE (reference sequence). Trimming removed 0 bases from V and 7 bases from J, with 16 bases in between. CDR3 coding DNA: TGTGCCAGCAGCTTGGTGCTCGGGGTGAAGGGTGGCTACACCTTC. Translating gives CASSLVLGVKGGYTF.

This clone was counted once. The chain combines TRBV2 with TRBJ1-5; no firm D call. CDR1 is SNHLY and CDR2 is FYNNEI in the germline V gene. Trimming removed 6 bases at V and 0 bases at J, with 24 bases between. This CDR3 has 19 residues. CDR3 amino acids: CASRRHLLREGYSNQPQHF. For the CDR3, the DNA is TGTGCCAGCAGACGTCACCTCCTTCGGGAAGGTTATAGCAATCAGCCCCAGCATTTT.

In DNA, the CDR3 is TGTGCCAGCAGTGGTCAGATAAACACTGAAGCTTTCTTT. Its translation is CASSGQINTEAFF. The rearrangement uses TRBV2 and TRBJ1-1, with unresolved D. The CDR3 loop spans 13 amino acids. Trimming shortened V by 4 bases and J by 2 bases, and 8 bases separated the two germline ends. Germline V gene sequence: CDR1 SNHLY, CDR2 FYNNEI.

The count of this clone is one. V gene TRBV7-6 combines with J gene TRBJ2-1; D ambiguous. The V end lost 0 bases, the J end lost 4 bases, and 10 bases lay between the germline ends. This CDR3 is 15 amino acids long. CDR1 and CDR2 from the germline V gene are SGHVS and FNYEAQ. The CDR3 DNA follows: TGTGCCAGCAGCTTAGCTAAGGGTCCTTACAATGAGCAGTTCTTC. It is translated as CASSLAKGPYNEQFF.

There are a few counts of this clone. The chain uses TRBV30 and TRBJ1-2; D ambiguous. The length of the CDR3 is 13 residues. The germline V gene encodes CDR1 GTSNPN and CDR2 SVGIG (reference sequence). V dropped 2 bases and J dropped 8 bases, with 15 bases sitting between them. The DNA for the CDR3 is TGTGCCTGGAGTAAAGACCTCAACGGGGGCTACACCTTC. Amino acids: CAWSKDLNGGYTF.

This clone was recorded a few times. The V gene is TRBV19, the J gene TRBJ1-4, with a possible D match to TRBD1 (6 bases). Trimming stripped 4 bases from V and 0 bases from J, with 9 bases between. Germline values: CDR1 LNHDA, CDR2 SQIVND (reference sequence). The CDR3 length is 15 residues. The CDR3: CASSTQGTTNEKLFF. Here the CDR3 DNA reads TGTGCCAGTAGTACACAGGGAACAACTAATGAAAAACTGTTTTTT.

The chain joins TRBV19 to TRBJ2-1; 8 bases are a match to TRBD2. Germline trimming cut 6 bases from V and 9 bases from J; bases unmatched to any gene: 10. The germline V gene has CDR1 LNHDA and CDR2 SQIVND (reference sequence). This CDR3 comprises 14 residues. CDR3 in amino acids: CASSLSGGRVEQFF. The CDR3 DNA is TGTGCCAGTAGCTTATCGGGGGGGCGGGTTGAGCAGTTCTTC. The whole variable domain, remainder taken from reference TRBV19 and TRBJ2-1, is DGGITQSPKYLFRKEGQNVTLSCEQNLNHDAMYWYRQDPGQGLRLIYYSQIVNDFQKGDIAEGYSVSREKKESFPLTVTSAQKNPTAFYLCASSLSGGRVEQFFGPGTRLTVL.

Remarks on this clone: At one end, the junction sequence differs from germline, possibly due to a read error. The chain uses TRBV28 and TRBJ2-7, with 7 bases identical to TRBD1. The CDR3 sequence is 12 residues long. CDR1 and CDR2 from the germline V gene are MDHEN and SYDVKM. The CDR3 DNA follows: TGTGCCAGCAGTTTACCCCAGGGACAGCGACTTTTC. Translating gives CASSLPQGQRLF.

The rearrangement uses TRBV7-2 and TRBJ1-5; 8 bases fit TRBD1. CDR3 length: 14 residues. Germline V CDR1 and CDR2: SGHTA, FQGNSA. V dropped 4 bases and J dropped 7; count of bases not matched to a gene: 6. The CDR3 sequence is CASSSRQGSQPQHF. CDR3 sequence (DNA): TGTGCCAGCAGCTCCAGACAGGGGAGCCAGCCCCAGCATTTT.

This rearrangement joins TRBV18 to TRBJ2-7; 7 bases agree with TRBD1. CDR3 size: 15 residues. Germline trimming cut 6 bases from V and 3 bases from J; bases unmatched to any gene: 11. Looked up from germline, CDR1 is KGHSH and CDR2 is LQKENI. The CDR3 protein is CASSHGTVGDYEQYF. The CDR3 DNA is TGTGCCAGCTCCCACGGGACAGTGGGTGACTACGAGCAGTACTTC. Complete variable domain (other parts from reference TRBV18 and TRBJ2-7): NAGVMQNPRHLVRRRGQEARLRCSPMKGHSHVYWYRQLPEEGLKFMVYLQKENIIDESGMPKERFSAEFPKEGPSILRIQQVVRGDSAAYFCASSHGTVGDYEQYFGPGTRLTVT.

CDR3 residues: CASNIGSYEQYF. DNA of the CDR3: TGTGCCAGCAATATTGGGTCCTACGAGCAGTACTTC. The genes are TRBV11-2 and TRBJ2-5, with D hard to call. The J call may not be correct, given that the DNA end is closer to TRBJ2-7. CDR1 SGHAT and CDR2 FQNNGV come from the germline V gene. The CDR3 covers 12 residues.

The chain uses TRBV30 and TRBJ1-2, with D maybe TRBD1 (6 bases). This CDR3 is 14 amino acids long. Germline lookup yields CDR1 GTSNPN and CDR2 SVGIG (reference sequence). Trimming shortened V by 4 bases and J by 2 bases, and 14 bases separated the two germline ends. The CDR3 loop is CAWNPRTVNYGYTF. In DNA form, the CDR3 reads TGTGCCTGGAATCCCAGGACAGTCAACTATGGCTACACCTTC. The whole variable domain, remainder taken from reference TRBV30 and TRBJ1-2, is SQTIHQWPATLVQPVGSPLSLECTVEGTSNPNLYWYRQAAGRGLQLLFYSVGIGQISSEVPQNLSASRPQDRQFILSSKKLLLSDSGFYLCAWNPRTVNYGYTFGSGTRLTVV.

This chain connects TRBV10-3 to TRBJ1-6; possible D gene TRBD1, 6 bases. The CDR3 is 15 residues long. The germline gives CDR1 ENHRY, CDR2 SYGVKD. Between the trimmed V and J ends, which lost 6 bases and 1 base, there was a span of 10 bases. This chain's CDR3 is CAISGDRSYNSPLHF. CDR3 in DNA: TGTGCCATCAGCGGAGACAGGTCCTATAATTCACCCCTCCACTTT.

This chain links TRBV9 with TRBJ2-3, with TRBD2 matching over 9 bases. Germline V gives CDR1 SGDLS, CDR2 YYNGEE. After removal of 4 bases from V and 4 bases from J, the junction contained 13 bases not matched to a gene. The CDR3 loop spans 17 amino acids. The CDR3 here is CASSLGGSSGVADTQYF. CDR3 DNA: TGTGCCAGCAGCCTAGGAGGTTCTAGCGGGGTGGCAGATACGCAGTATTTT. Drawing the rest from reference TRBV9 and TRBJ2-3, the complete variable domain is DSGVTQTPKHLITATGQRVTLRCSPRSGDLSVYWYQQSLDQGLQFLIQYYNGEERAKGNILERFSAQQFPDLHSELNLSSLELGDSALYFCASSLGGSSGVADTQYFGPGTRLTVL.